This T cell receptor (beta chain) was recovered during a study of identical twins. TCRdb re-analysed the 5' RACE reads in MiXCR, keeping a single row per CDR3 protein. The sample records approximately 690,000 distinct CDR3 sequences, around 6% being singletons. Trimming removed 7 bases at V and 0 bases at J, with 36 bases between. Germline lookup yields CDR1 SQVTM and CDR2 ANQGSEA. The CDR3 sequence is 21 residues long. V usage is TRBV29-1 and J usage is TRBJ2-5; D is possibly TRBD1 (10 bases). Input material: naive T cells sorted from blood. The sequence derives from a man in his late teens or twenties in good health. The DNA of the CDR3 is TGCAGCGCCCACGCCATGACAGGGGGCAAAGTAGCGGGGGCAAACCAAGAGACCCAGTACTTC. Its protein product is CSAHAMTGGKVAGANQETQYF.